A selection of T cell receptor beta chains follows, all from one sample in a study of blood T cell repertoires in COVID-19. Here immunoSEQ multiplex PCR was the method, and the copy in TCRdb shows in-frame clones only, minus some. The repertoire holds around 450,000 clones, with about nine tenths as singletons. What was sequenced was PBMCs or T cells enriched from blood (not recorded which). These receptors all stem from a woman between 18 and 29 years old who had recovered from COVID-19. Each CDR3 is given with its conserved first and last residue. The D gene is left open where the match is weak. Size tells how often a clone was seen (once, few, many) or the class of an expanded clone, and some rows leave it out.

>TRBV30|.|.|TRBJ1-6
TGTGCCTGTGCCTCAGGGGAGAGTTCACCCCTCCACTTT
CACASGESSPLHF
>TRBV27|.|.|TRBJ1-4
TGTGCCAGCAGCCCAACAGGGCAAGGGGAAAAACTGTTTTTT
CASSPTGQGEKLFF
>TRBV29-1|.|TRBD1|TRBJ2-2
TGCAGCGTTGGACAGGGCGCCACCGGGGAGCTGTTTTTT
CSVGQGATGELFF
>TRBV7-2|.|TRBD1|TRBJ1-1
TGTGCCAGCAGCTTAGTGGGGACAGGGAACACTGAAGCTTTCTTT
CASSLVGTGNTEAFF
>TRBV19|.|.|TRBJ1-2
TGTGCCAGTAGTAACGTCAGGGAAGCTGGCTACACCTTC
CASSNVREAGYTF
>TRBV11-2|.|.|TRBJ2-3
TGTGCCAGCAGGGCTGCGGGTGCCACTGCGGATACGCAGTATTTT
CASRAAGATADTQYF
>TRBV5-1|.|.|TRBJ1-1
TGCGCCAGCAGCTTGGGGGCGGGCACTGAAGCTTTCTTT
CASSLGAGTEAFF
>TRBV7-2|.|TRBD2|TRBJ2-4
TGTGCCAGCAGCCCCGACCCGACTAGCGGGGGAATAGAGATTCAGTACTTC
CASSPDPTSGGIEIQYF
>TRBV9|.|.|TRBJ1-6
TGTGCCAGCAGCGTAGGGGATTTAGGGAGTTCACCCCTCCACTTT
CASSVGDLGSSPLHF
>TRBV29-1|.|.|TRBJ1-2
TGCAGCGTTGTTGGAGACCTCTATGGCTACACCTTC
CSVVGDLYGYTF
>TRBV21-1|.|.|TRBJ1-6
TGTGCCAGCAGTCCCCGGCAAGGGGCACCCCTCCACTTT
CASSPRQGAPLHF
>TRBV7-2|.|TRBD1|TRBJ1-4
TGTGCCAGCAGTCGCAGGGGGCGCGAGGAAAAACTGTTTTTT
CASSRRGREEKLFF
>TRBV6-5|once|.|TRBJ1-5
TGTGCCAGCAGTTCGCAGGGTATAGGCAATCAGCCCCAGCATTTT
CASSSQGIGNQPQHF
>TRBV3-1/TRBV3-2|.|TRBD1|TRBJ2-7
TGTGCCAGCAGCCCCGGAGGGGGGACAGGGACCTACGAGCAGTACTTC
CASSPGGGTGTYEQYF
>TRBV2|once|TRBD1|TRBJ1-1
TGTGCCAGCAGCCCGACAGGGGGGAACACTGAAGCTTTCTTT
CASSPTGGNTEAFF
>TRBV5-1|.|.|TRBJ2-1
TGCGCCAGCAGCTGGGCCCCCGGGGGTGAGAACAATGAGCAGTTCTTC
CASSWAPGGENNEQFF
>TRBV30|.|TRBD1|TRBJ2-2
TGTGCCGGCTACGGACAGGGGACTTCCACCGGGGAGCTGTTTTTT
CAGYGQGTSTGELFF
>TRBV25-1|.|.|TRBJ1-1
TGTGCCAGCAGTGAATACCCACTAAGGGAGGACACTGAAGCTTTCTTT
CASSEYPLREDTEAFF
>TRBV5-1|once|TRBD1|TRBJ1-1
TGCGCCAGCAGCCCACGACAGGGGTTTGACACTGAAGCTTTCTTT
CASSPRQGFDTEAFF
>TRBV5-4|.|TRBD1|TRBJ2-1
TGTGCCAGCAGCTTGGGGGTGACAGGGATTCTTCCCTACAATGAGCAGTTCTTC
CASSLGVTGILPYNEQFF
>TRBV9|few|.|TRBJ1-3
TGTGCCAGCAGCGTAGGGCAGGGTTTCTCTGGAAACACCATATATTTT
CASSVGQGFSGNTIYF
>TRBV12-5|.|TRBD2|TRBJ2-5
TGTGCTTGTCGGGGGGGGAGTCAAGAGACCCAGTACTTC
CACRGGSQETQYF
>TRBV10-3|.|.|TRBJ2-7
TGTGCCAGCCGGGGGGACACACTCTCCTACGAGCAGTACTTC
CASRGDTLSYEQYF
>TRBV3-1/TRBV3-2|.|.|TRBJ1-1
TGTGCCAGCAGCCAGGGAGACATTCACCCGAGGGCTTTCTTT
CASSQGDIHPRAFF
>TRBV12-3/TRBV12-4|.|TRBD2|TRBJ2-1
TGTGCCAGCAGTTTAGCGGGGGAGGGAGAGCAGTTCTTC
CASSLAGEGEQFF
>TRBV19|.|TRBD1|TRBJ1-5
TGTGCCAGTAGTACGCCACAGGGGGTCAATCAGCCCCAGCATTTT
CASSTPQGVNQPQHF
>TRBV7-2|.|TRBD2|TRBJ2-3
TGTGCCAGCAGCTTAGCGGCTTCGGGGGGGAACACAGATACGCAGTATTTT
CASSLAASGGNTDTQYF
>TRBV2|.|TRBD2|TRBJ2-5
TGTGCCAGCAGTGAGGGACTAGCGGGAGAGACCCAGTACTTC
CASSEGLAGETQYF
>TRBV6-5|.|.|TRBJ1-1
TGTGCCAGCAGTTCCTGGGTTCTTCGGGGTGAAGCTTTCTTT
CASSSWVLRGEAFF
>TRBV6-5|once|.|TRBJ1-1
TGTGCCACTACGTTCAATTCGGCGGGGGACACTGAAGCTTTCTTT
CATTFNSAGDTEAFF
>TRBV9|few|.|TRBJ2-5
TGTGCCAGCAGCTTGTCCCTCTCTGTCCAAGAGACCCAGTACTTC
CASSLSLSVQETQYF
>TRBV7-9|few|TRBD1|TRBJ1-1
TGTGCCAGCAGCAAGGGACAGTTCACTGAAGCTTTCTTT
CASSKGQFTEAFF
>TRBV4-2|.|TRBD1|TRBJ2-6
TGTGCCAGCAGCCAAGGAGGGACAGGGGTCTTAGAAGGGGCCAACGTCCTGACTTTC
CASSQGGTGVLEGANVLTF
>TRBV27|.|TRBD1|TRBJ1-4
TGTGCCAGCGGCGCCGGGACAGGGATGACTAATGAAAAACTGTTTTTT
CASGAGTGMTNEKLFF
>TRBV5-1|.|.|TRBJ2-1
TGCGCCAGCAGCCCTCTTGACAGGCCCCTCTTAGGAAATGAGCAGTTCTTC
CASSPLDRPLLGNEQFF
>TRBV2|.|TRBD1|TRBJ1-1
TGTGCCAGCAGTGAAGCGATTAAAGGGGGCGATGTTCCATGCTTT
CASSEAIKGGDVPCF
>TRBV7-8|.|.|TRBJ1-1
TGTGCCAGCAGCTTCAGTCAGCTCAGGGGAAACACTGAAGCTTTCTTT
CASSFSQLRGNTEAFF
>TRBV11-2|few|TRBD1|TRBJ2-7
TGTGCCAGCAGCCCAACACGGACAGGGCAGTACGAGCAGTACTTC
CASSPTRTGQYEQYF
>TRBV3-1/TRBV3-2|.|.|TRBJ1-2
TGTGCCAGCAGCCAAGGGCGGATCTATGGCTACACCTTC
CASSQGRIYGYTF